The 13 T cell receptor beta chains given below trace back to one sample, sequenced in a study of read filtering for tumor transcriptome and immune sequencing. From about 0.4 ug of RNA, a library with molecular barcoded alpha/delta and beta/gamma adaptors was made. One entry per CDR3 protein results from TCRdb running MiXCR on the reads. Found here are 15,000 to 20,000 distinct CDR3 sequences, about 20% of them singletons; the top ten hold under 30%. Sequenced input: a population of CD138-negative cells sorted from bone marrow. These TCRs come from a donor at least 40 years old with multiple myeloma.

For this clonotype: It is likely a read error: a sequence one base away is far more abundant. J is TRBJ2-1 and V is TRBV7-2; D possibly corresponds to TRBD1 (5 bases). Germline V lookup: CDR1 SGHTA, CDR2 FQGNSA. Trimming shortened V by 2 bases and J by 0 bases, and 17 bases separated the two germline ends. The CDR3 is 18 amino acids. Here the CDR3 reads CASSLCSQEYLSYNEQFF. The CDR3 bases are TGTGCCAGCAGCTTATGTTCACAGGAATATCTCTCCTACAATGAGCAGTTCTTC.

Comments on this clonotype: The junction does not match germline at one end; this may be a read error. The V and J genes are TRBV11-2 and TRBJ2-2; weak D call: TRBD2 (5 bases). The CDR3 contains 13 residues. CDR1 is SGHAT and CDR2 is FQNNGV in the germline V gene. The CDR3 sequence is CASSRERTGELSF. In DNA, the CDR3 is TGTGCCAGCAGCCGTGAGCGGACCGGAGAGCTGTCTTTT.

This clonotype has just a few counts. The V gene is TRBV6-5, the J gene TRBJ2-5, with 10 bases fitting TRBD2. Germline lookup yields CDR1 MNHEY and CDR2 SVGAGI. Trimming removed 2 bases from V and 2 bases from J; junction bases left unmatched: 8. The CDR3 runs to 17 residues. CDR3 sequence reads: CASSYNLAGDDQETQYF. DNA of the CDR3: TGTGCCAGCAGTTACAATCTAGCGGGAGACGATCAAGAGACCCAGTACTTC.

This clonotype was counted ten times or more. A much bigger clone sits one base away, suggesting this may be a read error. The chain couples TRBV20-1 to TRBJ1-2; 8 nucleotides line up with TRBD1. CDR1 and CDR2 (germline): DFQATT, SNEGSKA (reference sequence). J was trimmed by 4 bases and V by 3 bases; bases with no gene match: 4. The CDR3 totals 13 residues. The CDR3 DNA follows: TGCAGTGCTAGGAACAGGGGGGTCTATGGCTACACCTTC. Amino acid sequence: CSARNRGVYGYTF.

Comments on this clonotype: Since a much larger clone is just one base distant, this may be a read error. The chain is built from TRBV19 and TRBJ1-5; unclear D gene. The CDR3 loop spans 15 amino acids. Trimming removed 1 base at V and 3 bases at J, with 10 bases between. Germline V gene sequence: CDR1 LNHDA, CDR2 SQIVND (reference sequence). CDR3 coding DNA: TGTGCCAGTAGTATAGGGGCAGTCTTCAATCAGCCCCAGCATTTT. It encodes CASSIGAVFNQPQHF.

There are a few counts of this clonotype. The chain joins TRBV2 to TRBJ2-7, with TRBD1 as a possible D gene (5 bases). The CDR3 has 14 residues. The V gene lost 7 bases and the J gene lost 0 bases, with 13 bases spanning the gap. CDR1 and CDR2 (germline): SNHLY, FYNNEI. The CDR3 DNA follows: TGTGCCAGCACCTTTTCAGGGTACTCCTACGAGCAGTACTTC. This encodes CASTFSGYSYEQYF.

In its sample, this clonotype was seen many times. The V gene is TRBV10-1, the J gene TRBJ2-1; 7 bases map to TRBD1. Germline CDR1 WNHNN, CDR2 SYGVQD (reference sequence). This CDR3 is 14 amino acids long. The trim removed 3 bases at V and 4 bases at J, leaving 3 bases unmatched. The CDR3 DNA is TGCGCCAGCAGTGAAGGGGGCGCGTACAATGAGCAGTTCTTC. Amino acids: CASSEGGAYNEQFF.

The CDR3 loop reads CSVDPGDRVINEQFF. The CDR3 DNA reads TGCAGCGTTGATCCCGGGGACAGGGTAATAAATGAGCAGTTCTTC. The rearrangement uses TRBV29-1 and TRBJ2-1, with 9 bases aligning to TRBD1. The CDR3 is made up of 15 amino acids. Looked up from germline, CDR1 is SQVTM and CDR2 is ANQGSEA. The V segment lost 3 bases and the J segment 7 bases; nucleotides outside the gene matches: 10.

This clonotype showed up many times. The rearrangement links TRBV28 to TRBJ1-6; D gene unclear. Trimming removed 5 bases at V and 7 bases at J, with 6 bases between. The germline CDR1 and CDR2 sequences are MDHEN and SYDVKM. The CDR3 is 12 amino acids. The CDR3 DNA is TGTGCCAGCAGTAAGCAGAATTCACCCCTCCACTTT. Its translation is CASSKQNSPLHF.

The chain links TRBV12-3 or TRBV12-4 to TRBJ2-3; 10 nucleotides agree with TRBD2. The V gene end was trimmed by 5 bases and the J gene end by 5 bases; junction bases not matched to a gene: 13. This CDR3 is built from 17 residues. As DNA, the CDR3 is TGTGCCAGCAGTGAGATGGCTAGCGGGAGAGATTTAGATACGCAGTATTTT. Translating it yields CASSEMASGRDLDTQYF.

In its sample, this clonotype was seen a few times. The chain combines TRBV30 with TRBJ2-7; the D gene is possibly TRBD1 (5 bases). This CDR3 has 14 residues. Trimming took 3 bases from V and 2 from J, leaving 14 bases between them. From germline, CDR1 is GTSNPN and CDR2 SVGIG (reference sequence). In DNA form, the CDR3 reads TGTGCCTGGAGGAAGTGGCAGGGCGCCTACGAGCAGTACTTC. Amino acid sequence: CAWRKWQGAYEQYF.

There are many counts of this clonotype. The gene calls are TRBV2 and TRBJ2-7; a weak D match, TRBD2 (6 bases). There are 12 residues in the CDR3. With 6 bases removed from V and 5 bases from J, the gap between germline ends came to 11 bases. Germline CDR1 and CDR2: SNHLY and FYNNEI. The CDR3 region has the DNA TGTGCCAGCAGGGAGACTAGAAACGAGCAGTACTTC. Its protein product is CASRETRNEQYF.

This clonotype was recorded a few times. The V and J genes are TRBV19 and TRBJ2-2; the match to TRBD2 covers 7 bases. CDR1 and CDR2 from the germline V gene are LNHDA and SQIVND (reference sequence). Losses at the gene ends were 4 bases for V and 5 bases for J; bases not matched to a gene: 4. This CDR3 has 14 residues. The CDR3 nucleotides read TGTGCCAGTAGTAGGCGGGAGTGGACCGGGGAGCTGTTTTTT. This codes for CASSRREWTGELFF.